This T cell receptor beta chain emerged from a study of T cells after yellow fever vaccination. Study as a whole: Fractions of low cell number were prepared using SMART-Seq v4 Ultra Low Input.

A universal primer site and UMIs were added as TCR cDNA was made by 5'RACE template switching. TCRdb analysed the 5' RACE reads with MiXCR anew, one entry per CDR3 protein. Among about 58,000 distinct CDR3 sequences, about 6.6% were seen once, and the ten largest hold about 40%. As concerns this clonotype: Its antigen is unidentified.

The CDR3 covers 15 residues. The germline V gene has CDR1 MNHEY and CDR2 SVGAGI. The V gene lost 2 bases and the J gene lost 0 bases, with 10 bases spanning the gap. Findings and caveats of the study: After the booster, roughly 96% of CD4 and more than 75% of CD8 primary-response clones were re-detected.

This receptor was obtained from a man between 18 and 29 years old who received the YFV17D yellow fever vaccine. The sample here was CD8+ T cells sorted from PBMCs, taken on the day of the first yellow fever vaccination. The chain joins TRBV6-5 to TRBJ1-1; unclear D gene. The CDR3 region has the DNA TGTGCCAGCAGTTACGAGGCGGGGATGAACACTGAAGCTTTCTTT. This encodes CASSYEAGMNTEAFF.